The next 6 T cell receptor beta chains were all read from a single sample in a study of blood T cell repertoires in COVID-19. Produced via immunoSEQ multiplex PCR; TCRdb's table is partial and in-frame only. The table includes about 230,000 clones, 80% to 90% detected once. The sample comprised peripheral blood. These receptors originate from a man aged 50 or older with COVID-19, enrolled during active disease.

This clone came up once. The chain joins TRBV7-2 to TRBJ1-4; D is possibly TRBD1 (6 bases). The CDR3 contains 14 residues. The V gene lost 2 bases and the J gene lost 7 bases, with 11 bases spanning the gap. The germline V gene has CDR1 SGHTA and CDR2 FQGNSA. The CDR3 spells CASSLRGHGEKLFF. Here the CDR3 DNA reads TGTGCCAGCAGCTTACGGGGACATGGTGAAAAACTGTTTTTT.

CDR3 sequence: CASSQVRQQEAFF. In DNA, the CDR3 is TGCGCCAGCAGCCAAGTGAGGCAGCAAGAAGCTTTCTTT. The chain combines TRBV4-3 with TRBJ1-1; D is ambiguous. This CDR3 contains 13 residues. The V and J ends lost 1 base and 8 bases respectively, with 11 bases between them. CDR1 and CDR2 from the germline V gene are LGHNA and YSLEER.

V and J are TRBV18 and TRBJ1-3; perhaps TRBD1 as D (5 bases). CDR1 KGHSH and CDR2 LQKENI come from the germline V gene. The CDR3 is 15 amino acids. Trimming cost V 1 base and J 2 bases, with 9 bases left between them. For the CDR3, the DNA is TGTGCCAGCTCACCACGCGGGGCCCCTGGAAACACCATATATTTT. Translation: CASSPRGAPGNTIYF.

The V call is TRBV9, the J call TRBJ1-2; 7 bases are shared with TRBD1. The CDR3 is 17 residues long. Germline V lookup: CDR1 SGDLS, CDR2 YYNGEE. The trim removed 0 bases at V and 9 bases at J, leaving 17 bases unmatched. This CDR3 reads CASSVGPLGQDYESYTF. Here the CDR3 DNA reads TGTGCCAGCAGCGTAGGGCCTTTAGGACAGGACTATGAGAGCTACACCTTC.

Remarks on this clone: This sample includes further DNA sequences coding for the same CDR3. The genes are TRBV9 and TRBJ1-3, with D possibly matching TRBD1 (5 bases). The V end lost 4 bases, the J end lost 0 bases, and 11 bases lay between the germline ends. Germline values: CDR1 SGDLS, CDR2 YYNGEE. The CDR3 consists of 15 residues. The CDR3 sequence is CASSRGGNSGNTIYF. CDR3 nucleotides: TGTGCCAGCAGCCGCGGGGGTAACTCTGGAAACACCATATATTTT.

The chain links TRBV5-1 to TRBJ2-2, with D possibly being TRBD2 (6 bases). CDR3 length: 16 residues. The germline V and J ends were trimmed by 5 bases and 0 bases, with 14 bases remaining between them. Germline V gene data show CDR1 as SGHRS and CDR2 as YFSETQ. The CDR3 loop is CASSWGVTTNTGELFF. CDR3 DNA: TGCGCCAGCAGTTGGGGGGTAACGACGAACACCGGGGAGCTGTTTTTT.